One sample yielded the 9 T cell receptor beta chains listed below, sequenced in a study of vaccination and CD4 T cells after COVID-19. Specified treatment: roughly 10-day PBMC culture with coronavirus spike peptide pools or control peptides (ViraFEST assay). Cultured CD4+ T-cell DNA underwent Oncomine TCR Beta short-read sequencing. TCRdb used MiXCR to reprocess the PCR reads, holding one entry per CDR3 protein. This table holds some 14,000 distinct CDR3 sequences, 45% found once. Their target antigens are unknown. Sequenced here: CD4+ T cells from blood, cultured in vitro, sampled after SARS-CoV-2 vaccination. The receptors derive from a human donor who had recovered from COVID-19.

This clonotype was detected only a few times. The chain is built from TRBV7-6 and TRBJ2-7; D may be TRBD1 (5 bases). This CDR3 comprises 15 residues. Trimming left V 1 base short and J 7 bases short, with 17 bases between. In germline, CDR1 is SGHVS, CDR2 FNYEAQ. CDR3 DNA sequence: TGTGCCAGCAGCTTAGGAGCCCTAGGCAGGGAAGAGCAGTACTTC. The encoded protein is CASSLGALGREEQYF.

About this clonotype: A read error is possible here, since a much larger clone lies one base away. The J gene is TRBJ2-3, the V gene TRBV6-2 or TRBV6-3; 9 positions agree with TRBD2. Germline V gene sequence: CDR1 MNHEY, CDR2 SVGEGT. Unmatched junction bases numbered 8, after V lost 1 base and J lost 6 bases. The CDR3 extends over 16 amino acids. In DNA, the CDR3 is TGTGCCAGCAGTTACTTTAGCGGGGGAACTGTCGATACGCAGTATTTT. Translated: CASSYFSGGTVDTQYF.

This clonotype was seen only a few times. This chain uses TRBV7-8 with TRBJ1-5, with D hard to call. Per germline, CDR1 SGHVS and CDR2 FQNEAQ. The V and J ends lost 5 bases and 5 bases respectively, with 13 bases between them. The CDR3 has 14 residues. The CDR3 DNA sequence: TGTGCCAGCAGCCCCTTAACTTTGGATCAGCCCCAGCATTTT. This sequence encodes CASSPLTLDQPQHF.

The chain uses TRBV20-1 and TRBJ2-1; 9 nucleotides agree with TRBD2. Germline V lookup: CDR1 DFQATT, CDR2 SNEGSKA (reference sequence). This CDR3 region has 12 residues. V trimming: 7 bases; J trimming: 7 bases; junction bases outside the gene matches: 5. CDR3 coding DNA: TGCAGTGTGGTAGCGGGAGTAAATGAGCAGTTCTTC. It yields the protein CSVVAGVNEQFF.

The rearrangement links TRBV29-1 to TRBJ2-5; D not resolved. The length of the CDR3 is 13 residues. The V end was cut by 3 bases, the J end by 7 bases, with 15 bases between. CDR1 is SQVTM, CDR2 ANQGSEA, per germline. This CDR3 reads CSVEGPSPGTQYF. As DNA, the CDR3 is TGCAGCGTTGAGGGTCCGTCGCCGGGGACCCAGTACTTC.

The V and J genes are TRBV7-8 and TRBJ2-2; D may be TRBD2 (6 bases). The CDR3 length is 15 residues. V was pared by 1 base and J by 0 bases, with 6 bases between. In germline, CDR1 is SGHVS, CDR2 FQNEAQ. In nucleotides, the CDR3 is TGTGCCAGCAGCTTAGGGGGGGCGAACACCGGGGAGCTGTTTTTT. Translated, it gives CASSLGGANTGELFF.

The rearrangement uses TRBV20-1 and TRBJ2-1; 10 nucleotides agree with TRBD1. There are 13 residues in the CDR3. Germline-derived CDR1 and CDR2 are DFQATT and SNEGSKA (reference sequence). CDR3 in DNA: TGCAGCGCCGGGACAGGGGACTACAATGAGCAGTTCTTC. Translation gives CSAGTGDYNEQFF.

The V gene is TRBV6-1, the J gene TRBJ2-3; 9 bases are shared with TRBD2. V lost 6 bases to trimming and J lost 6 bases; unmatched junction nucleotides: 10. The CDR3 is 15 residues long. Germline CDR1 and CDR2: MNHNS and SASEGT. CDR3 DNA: TGTGCCAGCAGGCGGGAGCGGGAGGCCAGGGATACGCAGTATTTT. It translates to CASRREREARDTQYF.

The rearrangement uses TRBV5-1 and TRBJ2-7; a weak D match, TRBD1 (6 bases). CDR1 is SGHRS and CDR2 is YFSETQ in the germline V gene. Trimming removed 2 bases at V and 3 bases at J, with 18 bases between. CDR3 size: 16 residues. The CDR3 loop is CASSFGQQGVGYEQYF. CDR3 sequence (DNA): TGCGCCAGCAGCTTTGGACAACAGGGTGTAGGCTACGAGCAGTACTTC.